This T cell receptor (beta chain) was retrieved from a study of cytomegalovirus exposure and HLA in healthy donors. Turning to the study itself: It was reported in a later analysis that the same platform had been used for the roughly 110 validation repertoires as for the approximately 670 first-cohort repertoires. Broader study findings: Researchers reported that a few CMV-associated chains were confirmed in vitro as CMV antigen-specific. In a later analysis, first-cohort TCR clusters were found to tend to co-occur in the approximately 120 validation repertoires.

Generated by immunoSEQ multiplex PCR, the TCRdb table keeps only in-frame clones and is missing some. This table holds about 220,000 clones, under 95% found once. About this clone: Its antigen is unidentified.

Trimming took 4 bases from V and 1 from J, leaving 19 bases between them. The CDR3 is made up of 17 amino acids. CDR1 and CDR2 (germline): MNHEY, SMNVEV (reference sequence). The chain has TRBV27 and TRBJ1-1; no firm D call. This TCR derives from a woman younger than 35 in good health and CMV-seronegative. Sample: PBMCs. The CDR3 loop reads CASSSSPPRRANTEAFF. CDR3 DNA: TGTGCCAGCAGTTCCTCACCCCCGAGGAGGGCGAACACTGAAGCTTTCTTT.